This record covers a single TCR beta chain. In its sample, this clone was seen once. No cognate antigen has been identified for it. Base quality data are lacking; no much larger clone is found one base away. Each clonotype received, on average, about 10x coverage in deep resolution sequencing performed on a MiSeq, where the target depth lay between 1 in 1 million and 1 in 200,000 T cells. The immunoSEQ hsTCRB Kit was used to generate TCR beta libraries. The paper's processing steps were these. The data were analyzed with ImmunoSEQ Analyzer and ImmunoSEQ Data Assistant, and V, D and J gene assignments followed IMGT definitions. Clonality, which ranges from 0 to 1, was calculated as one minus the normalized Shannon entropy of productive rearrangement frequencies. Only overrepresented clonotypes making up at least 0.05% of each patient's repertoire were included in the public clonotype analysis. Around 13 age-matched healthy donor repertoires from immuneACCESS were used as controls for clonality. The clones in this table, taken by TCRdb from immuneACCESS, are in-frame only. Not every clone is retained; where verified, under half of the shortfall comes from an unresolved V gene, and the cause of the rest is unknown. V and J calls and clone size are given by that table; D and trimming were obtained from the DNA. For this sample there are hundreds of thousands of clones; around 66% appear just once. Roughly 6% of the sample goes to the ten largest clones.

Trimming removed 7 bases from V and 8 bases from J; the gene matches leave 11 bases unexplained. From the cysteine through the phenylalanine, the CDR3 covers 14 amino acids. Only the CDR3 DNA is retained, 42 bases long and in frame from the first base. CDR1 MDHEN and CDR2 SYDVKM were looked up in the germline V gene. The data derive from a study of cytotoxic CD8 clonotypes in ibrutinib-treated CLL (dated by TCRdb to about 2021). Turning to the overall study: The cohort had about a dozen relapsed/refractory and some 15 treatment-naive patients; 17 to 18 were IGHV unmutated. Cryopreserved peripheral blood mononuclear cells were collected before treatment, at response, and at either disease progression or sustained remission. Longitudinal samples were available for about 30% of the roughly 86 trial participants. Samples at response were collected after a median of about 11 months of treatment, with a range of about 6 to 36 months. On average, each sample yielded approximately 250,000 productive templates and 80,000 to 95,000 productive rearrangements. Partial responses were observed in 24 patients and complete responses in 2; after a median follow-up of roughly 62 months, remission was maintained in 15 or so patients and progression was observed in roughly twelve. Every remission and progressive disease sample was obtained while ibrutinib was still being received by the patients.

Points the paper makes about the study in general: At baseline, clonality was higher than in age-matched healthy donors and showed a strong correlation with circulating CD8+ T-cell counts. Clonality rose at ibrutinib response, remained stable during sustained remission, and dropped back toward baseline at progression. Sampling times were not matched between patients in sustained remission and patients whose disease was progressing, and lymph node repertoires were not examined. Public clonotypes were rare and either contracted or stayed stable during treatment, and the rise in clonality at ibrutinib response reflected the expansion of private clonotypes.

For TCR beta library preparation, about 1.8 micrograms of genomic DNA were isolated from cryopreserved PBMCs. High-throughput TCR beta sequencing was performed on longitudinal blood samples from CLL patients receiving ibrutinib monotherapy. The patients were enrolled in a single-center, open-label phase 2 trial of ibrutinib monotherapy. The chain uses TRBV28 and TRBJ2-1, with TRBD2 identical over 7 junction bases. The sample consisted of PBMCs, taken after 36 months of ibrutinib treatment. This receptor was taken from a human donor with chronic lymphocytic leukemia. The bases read TGTGCCAGCACTAACGTGGGTGGGAGGGATGAGCAGTTCTTC. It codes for CASTNVGGRDEQFF.